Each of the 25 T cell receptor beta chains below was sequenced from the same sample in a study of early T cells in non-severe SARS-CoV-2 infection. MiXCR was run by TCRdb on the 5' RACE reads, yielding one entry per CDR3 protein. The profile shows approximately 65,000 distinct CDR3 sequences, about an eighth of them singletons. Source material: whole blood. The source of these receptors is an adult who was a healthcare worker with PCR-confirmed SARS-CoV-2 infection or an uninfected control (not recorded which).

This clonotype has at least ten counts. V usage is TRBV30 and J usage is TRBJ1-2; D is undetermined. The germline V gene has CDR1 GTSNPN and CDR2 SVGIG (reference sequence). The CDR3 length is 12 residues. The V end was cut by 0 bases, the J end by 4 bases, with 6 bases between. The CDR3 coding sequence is TGTGCCTGGAGTGTTTTGGGCTATGGCTACACCTTC. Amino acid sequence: CAWSVLGYGYTF.

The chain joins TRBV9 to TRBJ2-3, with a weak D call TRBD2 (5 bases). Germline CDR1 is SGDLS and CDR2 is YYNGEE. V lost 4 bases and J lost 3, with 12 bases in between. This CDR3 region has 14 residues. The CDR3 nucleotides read TGTGCCAGCAGCCGAGTGGTAGCGACAGATACGCAGTATTTT. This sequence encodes CASSRVVATDTQYF.

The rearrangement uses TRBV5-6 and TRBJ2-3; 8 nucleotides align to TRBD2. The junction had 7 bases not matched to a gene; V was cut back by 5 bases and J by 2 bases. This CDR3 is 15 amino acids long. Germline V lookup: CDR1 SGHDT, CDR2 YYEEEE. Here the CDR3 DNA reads TGTGCCAGCAGTACCGGACTAGCCAACACAGATACGCAGTATTTT. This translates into CASSTGLANTDTQYF.

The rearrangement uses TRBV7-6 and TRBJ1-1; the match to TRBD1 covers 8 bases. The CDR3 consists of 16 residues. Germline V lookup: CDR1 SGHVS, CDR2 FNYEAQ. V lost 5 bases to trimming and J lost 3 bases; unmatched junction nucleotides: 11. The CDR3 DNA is TGTGCCAGCAGCCCCAGGACAGGGCGCGTGGACACTGAAGCTTTCTTT. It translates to CASSPRTGRVDTEAFF.

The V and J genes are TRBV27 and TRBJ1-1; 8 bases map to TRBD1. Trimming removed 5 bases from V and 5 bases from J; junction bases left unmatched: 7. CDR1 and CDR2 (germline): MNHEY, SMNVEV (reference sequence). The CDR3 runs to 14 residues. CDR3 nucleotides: TGTGCCAGCAGTAAGCAGGGGGCACGAACTGAAGCTTTCTTT. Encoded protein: CASSKQGARTEAFF.

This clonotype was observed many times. The CDR3 is CASSPSRRGYTF. CDR3 bases: TGTGCCAGCAGCCCCTCCAGGCGAGGCTACACCTTC. The gene calls are TRBV12-3 or TRBV12-4 and TRBJ1-2; D not resolved. Trimming pared 6 bases from V and 8 bases from J, leaving 13 bases between. The length of the CDR3 is 12 residues.

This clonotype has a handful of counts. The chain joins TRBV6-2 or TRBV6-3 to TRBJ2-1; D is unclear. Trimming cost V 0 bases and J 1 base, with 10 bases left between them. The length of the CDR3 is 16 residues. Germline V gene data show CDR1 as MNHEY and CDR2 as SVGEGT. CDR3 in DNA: TGTGCCAGCAGTTACTCTGGGCTCATATCCTACAATGAGCAGTTCTTC. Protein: CASSYSGLISYNEQFF.

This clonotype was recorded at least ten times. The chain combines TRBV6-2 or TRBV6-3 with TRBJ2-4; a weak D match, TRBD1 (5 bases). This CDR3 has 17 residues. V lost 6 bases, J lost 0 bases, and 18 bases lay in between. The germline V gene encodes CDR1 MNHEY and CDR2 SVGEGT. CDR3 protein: CASSDRQSHLAKNIQYF. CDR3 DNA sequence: TGTGCCAGCAGCGACAGACAGTCCCACCTAGCCAAAAACATTCAGTACTTC.

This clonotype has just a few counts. Here the CDR3 reads CASSLARRGDTEAFF. For the CDR3, the DNA is TGTGCCAGCAGTTTAGCGCGGCGAGGGGACACTGAAGCTTTCTTT. The chain combines TRBV12-3 or TRBV12-4 with TRBJ1-1; TRBD1 is a possible D gene (5 bases). V dropped 0 bases and J dropped 3 bases, with 11 bases sitting between them. The CDR3 extends over 15 amino acids.

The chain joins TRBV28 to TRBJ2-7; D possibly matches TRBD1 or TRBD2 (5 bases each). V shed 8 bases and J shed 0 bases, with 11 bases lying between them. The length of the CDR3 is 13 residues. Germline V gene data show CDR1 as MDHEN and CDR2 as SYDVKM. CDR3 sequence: CASRDGISYEQYF. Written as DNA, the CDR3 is TGTGCCAGCCGGGACGGTATCTCCTACGAGCAGTACTTC.

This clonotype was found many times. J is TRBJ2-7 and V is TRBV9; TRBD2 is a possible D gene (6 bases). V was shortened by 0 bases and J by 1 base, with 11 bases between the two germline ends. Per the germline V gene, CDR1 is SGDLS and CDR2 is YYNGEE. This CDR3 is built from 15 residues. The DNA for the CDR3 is TGTGCCAGCAGCGTAGGGGTGGGGGGATCCTACGAGCAGTACTTC. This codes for CASSVGVGGSYEQYF.

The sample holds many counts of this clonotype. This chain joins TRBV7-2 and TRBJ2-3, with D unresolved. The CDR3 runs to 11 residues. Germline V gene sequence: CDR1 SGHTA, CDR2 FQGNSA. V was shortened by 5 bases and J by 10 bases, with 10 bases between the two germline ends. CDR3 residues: CASSRPIAQYF. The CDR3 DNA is TGTGCCAGCAGCAGGCCCATCGCGCAGTATTTT. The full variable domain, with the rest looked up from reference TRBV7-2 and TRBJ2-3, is GAGVSQSPSNKVTEKGKDVELRCDPISGHTALYWYRQSLGQGLEFLIYFQGNSAPDKSGLPSDRFSAERTGGSVSTLTIQRTQQEDSAVYLCASSRPIAQYFGPGTRLTVL.

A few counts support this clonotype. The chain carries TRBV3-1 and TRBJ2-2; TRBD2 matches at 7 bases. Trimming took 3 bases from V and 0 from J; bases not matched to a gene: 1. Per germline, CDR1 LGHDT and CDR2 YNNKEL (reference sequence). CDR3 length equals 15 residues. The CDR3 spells CASSQLAANTGELFF. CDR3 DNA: TGTGCCAGCAGCCAGCTAGCGGCGAACACCGGGGAGCTGTTTTTT.

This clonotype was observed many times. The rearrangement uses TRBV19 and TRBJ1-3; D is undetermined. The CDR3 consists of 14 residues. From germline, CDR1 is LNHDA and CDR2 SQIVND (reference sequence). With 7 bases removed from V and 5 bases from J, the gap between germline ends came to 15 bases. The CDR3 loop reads CASTQAGRRNTIYF. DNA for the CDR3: TGTGCCAGTACCCAAGCCGGGCGCAGAAACACCATATATTTT.

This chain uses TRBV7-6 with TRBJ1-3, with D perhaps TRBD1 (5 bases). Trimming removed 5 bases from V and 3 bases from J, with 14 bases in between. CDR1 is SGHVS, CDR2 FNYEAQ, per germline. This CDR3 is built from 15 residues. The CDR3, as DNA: TGTGCCAGCAGCCTGTCCAGGGTCGGTGGAAACACCATATATTTT. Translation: CASSLSRVGGNTIYF.

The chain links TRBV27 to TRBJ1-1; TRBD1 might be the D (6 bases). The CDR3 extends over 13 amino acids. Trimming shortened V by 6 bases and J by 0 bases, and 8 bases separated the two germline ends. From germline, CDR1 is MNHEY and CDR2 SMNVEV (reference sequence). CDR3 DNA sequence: TGTGCCAGCAGGGACAGAATGAACACTGAAGCTTTCTTT. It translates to CASRDRMNTEAFF.

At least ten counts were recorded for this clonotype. The CDR3 nucleotides read TGCGCCAGCAGCCGATCCCCTGGCGGGGGGGCCTACGAGCAGTACTTC. This gives the protein CASSRSPGGGAYEQYF. The chain couples TRBV4-1 to TRBJ2-7; 9 nucleotides align to TRBD2. Germline CDR1 reads MGHRA; CDR2 reads YSYEKL. With V trimmed by 4 bases and J by 2 bases, 9 bases remained unmatched. The CDR3 has 16 residues.

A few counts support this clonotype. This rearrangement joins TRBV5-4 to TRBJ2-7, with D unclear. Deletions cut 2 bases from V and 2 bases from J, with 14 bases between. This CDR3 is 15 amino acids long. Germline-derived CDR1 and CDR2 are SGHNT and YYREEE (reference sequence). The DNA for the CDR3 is TGTGCCAGCAGCTTAGTAGGACGGCCCACCTACGAGCAGTACTTC. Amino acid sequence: CASSLVGRPTYEQYF.

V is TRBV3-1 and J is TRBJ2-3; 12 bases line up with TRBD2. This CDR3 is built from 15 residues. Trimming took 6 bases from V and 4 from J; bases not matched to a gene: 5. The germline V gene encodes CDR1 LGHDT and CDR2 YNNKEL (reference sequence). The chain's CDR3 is CASRRTSGVADTQYF. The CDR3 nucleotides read TGTGCCAGCAGACGGACTAGCGGGGTGGCAGATACGCAGTATTTT.

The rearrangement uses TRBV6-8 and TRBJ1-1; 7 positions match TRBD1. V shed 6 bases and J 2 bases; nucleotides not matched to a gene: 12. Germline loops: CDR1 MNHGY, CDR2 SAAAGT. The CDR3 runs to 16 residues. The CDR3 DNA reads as TGTGCCAGCAGCCACACACTCAGGGGGATCAACACTGAAGCTTTCTTT. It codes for CASSHTLRGINTEAFF.

The CDR3 nucleotides read TGTGCCAGCAGCTTATTCCGGGCCTCCGGCACTGAAGCTTTCTTT. Encoded protein: CASSLFRASGTEAFF. The rearrangement links TRBV7-9 to TRBJ1-1; no reliable D call. With 2 bases removed from V and 4 bases from J, the gap between germline ends came to 14 bases. The CDR3 contains 15 residues. CDR1 SEHNR and CDR2 FQNEAQ come from the germline V gene (reference sequence).

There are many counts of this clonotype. Written as DNA, the CDR3 is TGCGCCAGCAGCCAAGAGGGTTCTACCGTGAACACTGAAGCTTTCTTT. Its protein is CASSQEGSTVNTEAFF. The chain carries TRBV4-3 and TRBJ1-1; D uncertain. V lost 0 bases and J 0 bases, leaving 11 bases between the germline ends. Germline V gene data show CDR1 as LGHNA and CDR2 as YSLEER. The CDR3 is 16 residues long.

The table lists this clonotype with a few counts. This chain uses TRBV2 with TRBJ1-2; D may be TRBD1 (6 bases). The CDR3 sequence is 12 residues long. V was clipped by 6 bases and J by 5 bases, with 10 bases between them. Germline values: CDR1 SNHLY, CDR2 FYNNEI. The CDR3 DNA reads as TGTGCCAGCAGAGGGGGGAATTATGGCTACACCTTC. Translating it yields CASRGGNYGYTF.

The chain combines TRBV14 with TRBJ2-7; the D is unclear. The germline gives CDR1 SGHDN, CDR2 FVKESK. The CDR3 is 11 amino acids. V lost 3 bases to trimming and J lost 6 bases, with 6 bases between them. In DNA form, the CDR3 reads TGTGCCAGCAGCCATGGGTTCGAGCAGTACTTC. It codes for CASSHGFEQYF.

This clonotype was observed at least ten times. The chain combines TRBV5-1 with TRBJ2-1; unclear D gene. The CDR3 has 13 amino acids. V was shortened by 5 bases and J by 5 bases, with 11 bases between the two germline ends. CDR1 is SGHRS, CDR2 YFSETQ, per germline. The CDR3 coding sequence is TGCGCCAGCAGTCGGGTTCTAAACAATGAGCAGTTCTTC. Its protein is CASSRVLNNEQFF.